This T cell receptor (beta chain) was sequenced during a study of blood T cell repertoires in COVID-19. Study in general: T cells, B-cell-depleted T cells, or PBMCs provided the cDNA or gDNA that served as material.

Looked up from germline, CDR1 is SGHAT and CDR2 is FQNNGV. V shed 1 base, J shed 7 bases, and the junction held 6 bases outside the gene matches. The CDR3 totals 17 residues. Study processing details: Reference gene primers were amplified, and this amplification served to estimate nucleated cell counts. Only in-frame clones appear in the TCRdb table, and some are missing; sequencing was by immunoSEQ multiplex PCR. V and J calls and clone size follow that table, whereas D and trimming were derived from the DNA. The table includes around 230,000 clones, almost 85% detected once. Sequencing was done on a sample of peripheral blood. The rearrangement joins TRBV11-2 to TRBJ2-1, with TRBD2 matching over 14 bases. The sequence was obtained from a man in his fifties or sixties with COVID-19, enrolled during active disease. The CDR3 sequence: CASSLGLAGGFGNEQFF. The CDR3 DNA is TGTGCCAGCAGCTTAGGACTAGCGGGGGGGTTTGGGAATGAGCAGTTCTTC.